This T cell receptor beta chain was profiled in a study of technical replicates of blood from several donors (dated by TCRdb to 2016 to 2017). The receptor library was made with the immunoSEQ multiplex PCR assay. TCRdb mirrors the immuneACCESS table, restricted to in-frame sequences. Some clones are absent from its copies; in checked studies, under half trace to an unresolved V gene, and the reason for the others is unknown. This sample has about 69,000 clones in its table, and over 70% of those were observed once. 3.5% to 5.5% of the sample belongs to the ten largest clones. From its cysteine to its phenylalanine, the CDR3 spans 14 amino acids. Only CDR3 DNA remains: 42 bases, in frame from the first base. As encoded in the germline V gene, CDR1 is ENHRY while CDR2 is SYGVKD. V is reduced by 7 bases and J by 3 bases, leaving a spacing of 13 bases between them. In its sample, this clone was seen a few times. Its target antigen remains unknown. Base qualities are not provided; no much larger clone lies one nucleotide away.

This receptor was identified in a human donor in good health. Some clones in this sample may be carry-over from other donors' samples. Here the chain combines TRBV10-3 and TRBJ1-3; no D segment can be confidently identified. The sequenced sample was PBMCs. The DNA reads as follows: TGTGCCATCACCGCGGGTTCTAGTGGAAACACCATATATTTT. This translates into CAITAGSSGNTIYF.